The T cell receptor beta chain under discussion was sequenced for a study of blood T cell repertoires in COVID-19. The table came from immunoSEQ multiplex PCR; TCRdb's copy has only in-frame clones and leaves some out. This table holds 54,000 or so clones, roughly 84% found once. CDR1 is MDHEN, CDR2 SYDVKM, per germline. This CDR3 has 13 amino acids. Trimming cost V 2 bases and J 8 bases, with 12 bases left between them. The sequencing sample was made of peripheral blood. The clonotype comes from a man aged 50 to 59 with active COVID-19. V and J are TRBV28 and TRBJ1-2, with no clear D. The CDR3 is CASSLRSREGYTF. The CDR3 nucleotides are TGTGCCAGCAGTTTAAGGTCGCGGGAGGGCTACACCTTC.